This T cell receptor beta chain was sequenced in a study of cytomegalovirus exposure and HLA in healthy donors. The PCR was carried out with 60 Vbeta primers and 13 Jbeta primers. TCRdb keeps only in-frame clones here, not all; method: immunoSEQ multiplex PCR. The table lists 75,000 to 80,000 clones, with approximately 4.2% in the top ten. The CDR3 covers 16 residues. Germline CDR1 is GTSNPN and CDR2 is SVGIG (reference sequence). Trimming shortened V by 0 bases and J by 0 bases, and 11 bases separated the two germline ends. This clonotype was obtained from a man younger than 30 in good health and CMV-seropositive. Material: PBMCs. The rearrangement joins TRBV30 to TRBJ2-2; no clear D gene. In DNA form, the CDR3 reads TGTGCCTGGAGTGTTGATACACCCTCGAACACCGGGGAGCTGTTTTTT. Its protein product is CAWSVDTPSNTGELFF. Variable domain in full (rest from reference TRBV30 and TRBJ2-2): SQTIHQWPATLVQPVGSPLSLECTVEGTSNPNLYWYRQAAGRGLQLLFYSVGIGQISSEVPQNLSASRPQDRQFILSSKKLLLSDSGFYLCAWSVDTPSNTGELFFGEGSRLTVL.